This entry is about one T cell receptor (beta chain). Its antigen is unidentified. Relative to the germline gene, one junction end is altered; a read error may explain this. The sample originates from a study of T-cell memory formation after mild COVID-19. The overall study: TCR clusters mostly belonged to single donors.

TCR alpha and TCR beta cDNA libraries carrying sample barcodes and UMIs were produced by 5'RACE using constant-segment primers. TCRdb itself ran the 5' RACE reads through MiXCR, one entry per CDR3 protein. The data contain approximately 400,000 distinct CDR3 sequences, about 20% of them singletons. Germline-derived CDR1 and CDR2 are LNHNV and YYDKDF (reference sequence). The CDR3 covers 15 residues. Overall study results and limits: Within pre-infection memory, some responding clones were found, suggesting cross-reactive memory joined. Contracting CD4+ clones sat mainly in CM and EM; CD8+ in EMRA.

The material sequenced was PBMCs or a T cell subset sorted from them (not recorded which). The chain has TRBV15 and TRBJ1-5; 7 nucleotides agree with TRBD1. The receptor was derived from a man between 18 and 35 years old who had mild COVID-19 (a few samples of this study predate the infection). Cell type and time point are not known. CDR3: CATSGYRGGNQPKHF. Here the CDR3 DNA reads TGTGCCACCAGCGGATACAGGGGTGGCAATCAGCCCAAGCATTTT.